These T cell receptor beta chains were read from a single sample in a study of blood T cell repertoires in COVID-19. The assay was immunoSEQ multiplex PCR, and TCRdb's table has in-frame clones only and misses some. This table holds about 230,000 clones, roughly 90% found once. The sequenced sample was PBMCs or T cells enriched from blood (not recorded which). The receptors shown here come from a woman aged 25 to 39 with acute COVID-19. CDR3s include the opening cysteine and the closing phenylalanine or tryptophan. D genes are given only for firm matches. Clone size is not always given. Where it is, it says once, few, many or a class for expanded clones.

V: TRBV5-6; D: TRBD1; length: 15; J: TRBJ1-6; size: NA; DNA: TGTGCCAGCAGCTCGGTCGGGACAGGGGTATCACCCCTCCACTTT; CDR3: CASSSVGTGVSPLHF
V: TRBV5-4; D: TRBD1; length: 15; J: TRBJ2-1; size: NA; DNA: TGTGCCAGCAAAACCCCGGGACAGGGGGTCAATGAGCAGTTCTTC; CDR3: CASKTPGQGVNEQFF
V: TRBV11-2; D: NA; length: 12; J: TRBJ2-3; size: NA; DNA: TGTGCCAGCAGCTTAGAGGGGGGTACGCAGTATTTT; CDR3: CASSLEGGTQYF
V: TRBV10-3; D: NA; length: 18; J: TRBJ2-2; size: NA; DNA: TGTGCCATCAGTGAACCACCGGAGGTACGCGCGAACACCGGGGAGCTGTTTTTT; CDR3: CAISEPPEVRANTGELFF
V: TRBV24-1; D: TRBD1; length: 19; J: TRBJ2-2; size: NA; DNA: TGTGCCACCAGTGATTCCCAACCTCGACAGGGGACTCTCACCGGGGAGCTGTTTTTT; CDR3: CATSDSQPRQGTLTGELFF
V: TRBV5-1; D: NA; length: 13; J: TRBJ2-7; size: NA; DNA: TGCGCCAGCACCCCCGCCGGGGTCTACGAGCAGTACTTC; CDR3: CASTPAGVYEQYF
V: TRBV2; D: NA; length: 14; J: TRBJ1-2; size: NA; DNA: TGTGCCAGCAGTGGGCCGGGGGGAAACTATGGCTACACCTTC; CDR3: CASSGPGGNYGYTF
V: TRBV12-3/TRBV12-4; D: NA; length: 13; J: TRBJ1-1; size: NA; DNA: TGTGCCAGCAGTTTAATCAGGGACACTGAAGCTTTCTTT; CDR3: CASSLIRDTEAFF
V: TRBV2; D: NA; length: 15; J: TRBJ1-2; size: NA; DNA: TGTGCCAGCAGGGCAGGGCTGCTGACTAACTATGGCTACACCTTC; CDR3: CASRAGLLTNYGYTF
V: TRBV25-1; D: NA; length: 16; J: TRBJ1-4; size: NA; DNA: TGTGCCAGCAGCCCCTGGACGGGGGGCCCTCGTGAAAAACTGTTTTTT; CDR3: CASSPWTGGPREKLFF
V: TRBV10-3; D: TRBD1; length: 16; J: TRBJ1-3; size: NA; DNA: TGTGCCATCAGTGACCCGGACAGGGAAGCCGGAAACACCATATATTTT; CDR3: CAISDPDREAGNTIYF
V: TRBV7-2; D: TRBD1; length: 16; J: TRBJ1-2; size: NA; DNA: TGTGCCAGCAGCTTAGCGGCAGGGGGATTCGGCTATGGCTACACCTTC; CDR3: CASSLAAGGFGYGYTF
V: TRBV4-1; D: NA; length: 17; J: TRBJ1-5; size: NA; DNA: TGCGCCAGCAGCCAAGTATCCGGAGTAATTGGCAATCAGCCCCAGCATTTT; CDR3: CASSQVSGVIGNQPQHF
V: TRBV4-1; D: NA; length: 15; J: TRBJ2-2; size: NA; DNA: TGCGCCAGCAGCCAAGCGGGGGAGTGGGCCGGGGAGCTGTTTTTT; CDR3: CASSQAGEWAGELFF
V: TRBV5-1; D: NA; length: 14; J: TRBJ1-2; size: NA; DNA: TGCGCCAGCAGCCCGGTAGGGGGGGGCTATGGCTACACCTTC; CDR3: CASSPVGGGYGYTF
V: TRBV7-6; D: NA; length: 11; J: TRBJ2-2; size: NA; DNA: TGTGCCAGCCGGGGTACCGGGGAGCTGTTTTTT; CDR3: CASRGTGELFF
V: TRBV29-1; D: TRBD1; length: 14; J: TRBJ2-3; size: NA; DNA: TGCAGCGTTGAGGGACAGGGGTACACAGATACGCAGTATTTT; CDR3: CSVEGQGYTDTQYF
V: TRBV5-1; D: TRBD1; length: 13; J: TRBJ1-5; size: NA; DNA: TGCGCCAGCAGCTCCGACAGGGATCAGCCCCAGCATTTT; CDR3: CASSSDRDQPQHF
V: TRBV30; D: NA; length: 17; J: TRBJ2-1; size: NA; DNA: TGTGCCTGGAGTGTACTTCAGGGGCAGGGAGCCTACAATGAGCAGTTCTTC; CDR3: CAWSVLQGQGAYNEQFF
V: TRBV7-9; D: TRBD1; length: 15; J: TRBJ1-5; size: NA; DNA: TGTGCCAGCAGCTTGAATACAGGGGGAAATCAGCCCCAGCATTTT; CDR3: CASSLNTGGNQPQHF
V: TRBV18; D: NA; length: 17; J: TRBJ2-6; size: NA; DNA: TGTGCCAGCTCACCCACAAGACAGCGATCTGGGGCCAACGTCCTGACTTTC; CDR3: CASSPTRQRSGANVLTF
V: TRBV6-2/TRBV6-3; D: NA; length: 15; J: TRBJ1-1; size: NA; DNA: TGTGCCAGCAGTTACTCGCCGGGGTTGCGCACTGAAGCTTTCTTT; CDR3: CASSYSPGLRTEAFF
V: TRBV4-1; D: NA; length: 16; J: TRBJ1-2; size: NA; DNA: TGCGCCAGCAGCCTACAGCCGGGAGCAATGGACTATGGCTACACCTTC; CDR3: CASSLQPGAMDYGYTF
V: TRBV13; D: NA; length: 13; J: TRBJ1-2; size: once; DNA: TGTGCCAGCAGCTTAGAACAGACCTATGGCTACACCTTC; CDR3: CASSLEQTYGYTF
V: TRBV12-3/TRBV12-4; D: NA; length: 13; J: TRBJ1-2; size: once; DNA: TGTGCCAGCAGTTCCGGGTTCCTTTATGGCTACACCTTC; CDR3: CASSSGFLYGYTF
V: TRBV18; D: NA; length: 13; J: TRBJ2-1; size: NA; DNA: TGTGCCAGCTCATCCGACCTAGACAATGAGCAGTTCTTC; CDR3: CASSSDLDNEQFF
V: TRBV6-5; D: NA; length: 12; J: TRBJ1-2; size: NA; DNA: TGTGCCAGCAGTTACTCGGCGGGAGGCTACACCTTC; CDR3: CASSYSAGGYTF
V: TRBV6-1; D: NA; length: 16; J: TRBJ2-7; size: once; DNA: TGTGCCAGCAGTGAAGCCGGAGGACAGCCTTCCTACGAGCAGTACTTC; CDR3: CASSEAGGQPSYEQYF